The 20 T cell receptor beta chains below were found in one sample sequenced in a study of Ad26.COV2.S vaccination and SARS-CoV-2 variants. This table comes from immunoSEQ multiplex PCR, and its TCRdb copy is limited to in-frame clones, with some not included. Altogether some 400,000 clones are present, approximately 91% being singletons, with the ten largest covering 1.5% to 2%. The treatment is: roughly 20 received Ad26.COV2.S at low or high dose, single or two shots; about 5 received placebo; per-sample allocation not given. At day 63 after the first vaccine or placebo injection, samples were drawn. The sample here was peripheral blood, taken in a trial of Ad26.COV2.S vaccine versus placebo. Receptors originate from a person between 18 and 65 years old who received the Ad26.COV2.S COVID-19 vaccine or a placebo.

The V gene is TRBV29-1, the J gene TRBJ2-7; D is perhaps TRBD2 (5 bases). Germline lookup yields CDR1 SQVTM and CDR2 ANQGSEA. The CDR3 is 14 amino acids. V lost 6 bases, J lost 0 bases, and 15 bases lay in between. This CDR3 reads CSVASGGHSYEQYF. Written as DNA, the CDR3 is TGCAGCGTAGCCAGCGGCGGGCACTCCTACGAGCAGTACTTC.

V and J are TRBV19 and TRBJ2-7; tentative D call: TRBD1 (5 bases). V dropped 7 bases and J dropped 0 bases, with 19 bases sitting between them. The length of the CDR3 is 16 residues. From germline, CDR1 is LNHDA and CDR2 SQIVND (reference sequence). CDR3 sequence: CASTPSHGRASYEQYF. DNA of the CDR3: TGTGCCAGTACCCCAAGTCACGGCAGGGCCTCCTACGAGCAGTACTTC.

This CDR3 reads CASSPRDSRYNEQFF. CDR3 in DNA: TGTGCCAGCAGCCCACGGGACTCGCGGTACAATGAGCAGTTCTTC. V usage is TRBV13 and J usage is TRBJ2-1; TRBD2 might be the D (6 bases). The V and J ends lost 5 bases and 4 bases respectively, with 15 bases between them. This CDR3 comprises 15 residues. Germline V gene data show CDR1 as PRHDT and CDR2 as FYEKMQ (reference sequence). The full variable domain, its missing parts supplied by reference TRBV13 and TRBJ2-1, is AAGVIQSPRHLIKEKRETATLKCYPIPRHDTVYWYQQGPGQDPQFLISFYEKMQSDKGSIPDRFSAQQFSDYHSELNMSSLELGDSALYFCASSPRDSRYNEQFFGPGTRLTVL.

The chain couples TRBV19 to TRBJ2-1; TRBD1 aligns across 9 bases. Germline V lookup: CDR1 LNHDA, CDR2 SQIVND (reference sequence). J was trimmed by 0 bases and V by 5 bases; bases with no gene match: 2. This CDR3 spans 15 amino acids. CDR3 loop: CASSLQGASYNEQFF. The CDR3, as DNA: TGTGCCAGTAGTTTACAGGGGGCCTCCTACAATGAGCAGTTCTTC.

The gene calls are TRBV5-4 and TRBJ2-2, with 7 bases fitting TRBD1. The CDR3 sequence is 14 residues long. Germline CDR1 SGHNT, CDR2 YYREEE (reference sequence). V shed 1 base, J shed 5 bases, and the junction held 2 bases outside the gene matches. The CDR3 bases are TGTGCCAGCAGCTTGCAGGGGGAAACCGGGGAGCTGTTTTTT. It translates to CASSLQGETGELFF.

This clone was found once. The CDR3 nucleotides read TGTGCCCAAATGATGAACACTGAAGCTTTCTTT. This encodes CAQMMNTEAFF. The J gene is TRBJ1-1, the V gene TRBV30; D unresolved. This CDR3 is 11 amino acids long. Germline V gene lookup returns CDR1 GTSNPN and CDR2 SVGIG (reference sequence). V shed 8 bases and J shed 0 bases, with 7 bases lying between them.

The rearrangement links TRBV5-1 to TRBJ2-7; 12 bases are shared with TRBD2. The CDR3 is 15 residues long. Trimming at V came to 2 bases and at J to 4 bases, leaving 4 bases not matched to a gene. Germline V gene data show CDR1 as SGHRS and CDR2 as YFSETQ. This chain's CDR3 is CASSFLAGGPYEQYF. The CDR3 region has the DNA TGCGCCAGCAGCTTCCTAGCGGGAGGGCCGTACGAGCAGTACTTC.

The rearrangement uses TRBV5-1 and TRBJ2-6, with 7 bases fitting TRBD1. The J segment lost 0 bases and the V segment lost 4 bases, leaving 7 bases of the junction unmatched. CDR1 SGHRS and CDR2 YFSETQ come from the germline V gene. There are 17 residues in the CDR3. CDR3 coding DNA: TGCGCCAGCAGCAGACGACAGGGCCACTCTGGGGCCAACGTCCTGACTTTC. Amino acid sequence: CASSRRQGHSGANVLTF.

The chain joins TRBV7-8 to TRBJ2-5, with 9 bases that match TRBD1. Germline CDR1 SGHVS, CDR2 FQNEAQ. Losses at the gene ends were 4 bases for V and 5 bases for J; bases not matched to a gene: 8. This CDR3 spans 15 amino acids. The CDR3 coding sequence is TGTGCCAGCAGCTCCGCCGCTGGACAGGGGGAGACCCAGTACTTC. It yields the protein CASSSAAGQGETQYF.

The J gene is TRBJ2-7, the V gene TRBV7-2; 7 bases are shared with TRBD1. The CDR3 loop spans 14 amino acids. V shed 2 bases and J 4 bases; nucleotides not matched to a gene: 5. Germline V CDR1 and CDR2: SGHTA, FQGNSA. CDR3 nucleotides: TGTGCCAGCAGCTTACGGGACAGCCTTTACGAGCAGTACTTC. Its protein is CASSLRDSLYEQYF. The entire variable domain, with the rest obtained from reference TRBV7-2 and TRBJ2-7, is as follows: GAGVSQSPSNKVTEKGKDVELRCDPISGHTALYWYRQSLGQGLEFLIYFQGNSAPDKSGLPSDRFSAERTGGSVSTLTIQRTQQEDSAVYLCASSLRDSLYEQYFGPGTRLTVT.

The chain uses TRBV29-1 and TRBJ1-2, with D possibly matching TRBD1 (6 bases). Germline lookup yields CDR1 SQVTM and CDR2 ANQGSEA. The CDR3 loop spans 11 amino acids. V was trimmed by 2 bases and J by 8 bases, leaving 9 bases between them. CDR3 residues: CSVEQGRGYTF. CDR3 nucleotide sequence: TGCAGCGTTGAACAGGGGAGGGGCTACACCTTC.

The chain uses TRBV7-9 and TRBJ2-7, with 13 bases aligning to TRBD2. The CDR3 contains 17 residues. CDR1 and CDR2 from the germline V gene are SEHNR and FQNEAQ (reference sequence). The V gene end was trimmed by 1 base and the J gene end by 6 bases; junction bases not matched to a gene: 9. The CDR3 sequence is CASSLGGTSGRAVEQYF. CDR3 in DNA: TGTGCCAGCAGCTTAGGCGGTACTAGCGGGAGGGCCGTCGAGCAGTACTTC.

As for this clone: Other DNA sequences in the same sample also yield this CDR3. The chain joins TRBV18 to TRBJ2-5; D call uncertain. CDR1 KGHSH and CDR2 LQKENI come from the germline V gene. Trimming left V 6 bases short and J 0 bases short, with 5 bases between. The CDR3 is 12 amino acids. This chain's CDR3 is CASSRYQETQYF. CDR3 nucleotides: TGTGCCAGCTCCCGGTACCAAGAGACCCAGTACTTC.

As concerns this clone: This CDR3 is also generated by other DNA sequences in the sample. This chain connects TRBV10-3 to TRBJ2-3; 7 bases agree with TRBD1. CDR1 and CDR2 (germline): ENHRY, SYGVKD. Trimming took 5 bases from V and 0 from J; bases not matched to a gene: 2. This CDR3 is built from 14 residues. The CDR3 DNA sequence: TGTGCCATCAGTACAGGGGCTAGCACAGATACGCAGTATTTT. This gives the protein CAISTGASTDTQYF.

On this clone: Other nucleotide sequences in the sample specify the same CDR3. This chain connects TRBV30 to TRBJ1-1; no clear D. Germline V CDR1 and CDR2: GTSNPN, SVGIG (reference sequence). The CDR3 loop spans 11 amino acids. Trimming took off 5 bases at V and 2 bases at J, with 6 bases between the two ends. The CDR3 DNA reads TGTGCCTGGTCTTATAACACTGAAGCTTTCTTT. Its protein is CAWSYNTEAFF.

The genes are TRBV3-1 (or the pseudogene TRBV3-2) and TRBJ1-2; the match to TRBD1 covers 8 bases. V lost 6 bases and J lost 2; bases outside the gene matches: 5. Germline lookup yields CDR1 LGHDT and CDR2 YNNKEL (reference sequence). The CDR3 has 14 residues. The CDR3 reads CASRQGQVNYGYTF. CDR3 bases: TGTGCCAGCAGACAGGGACAGGTAAACTATGGCTACACCTTC.

Worth noting for this clone: Distinct nucleotide sequences in the sample also encode this CDR3. V gene TRBV19 combines with J gene TRBJ2-7; 9 bases match TRBD1. The germline gives CDR1 LNHDA, CDR2 SQIVND (reference sequence). With 5 bases clipped from V and 1 base from J, the junction kept 6 bases outside the gene matches. The CDR3 contains 15 residues. The CDR3 nucleotides read TGTGCCAGTAGTGTGCCGGGACAGGGTTCCTACGAGCAGTACTTC. Protein product: CASSVPGQGSYEQYF.

This rearrangement joins TRBV7-2 to TRBJ1-4, with a possible D match to TRBD1 (5 bases). V was pared by 1 base and J by 8 bases, with 17 bases between. The CDR3 sequence is 16 residues long. From germline, CDR1 is SGHTA and CDR2 FQGNSA. CDR3 protein: CASSLVGVRVREKLFF. In DNA, the CDR3 is TGTGCCAGCAGCTTAGTAGGAGTCAGGGTGAGGGAAAAACTGTTTTTT.

The chain uses TRBV7-9 and TRBJ1-4, with D uncertain. Deletions cut 2 bases from V and 0 bases from J, with 10 bases between. CDR1 is SEHNR, CDR2 FQNEAQ, per germline (reference sequence). The CDR3 consists of 16 residues. CDR3 in amino acids: CASSLTAAPTNEKLFF. CDR3 DNA sequence: TGTGCCAGCAGCTTAACGGCAGCTCCAACTAATGAAAAACTGTTTTTT.

J is TRBJ2-7 and V is TRBV19, with D perhaps matching TRBD1 (6 bases). In germline, CDR1 is LNHDA, CDR2 SQIVND (reference sequence). V lost 3 bases and J lost 1, with 10 bases in between. This CDR3 spans 14 amino acids. The CDR3 DNA is TGTGCCAGTAGTATCCAGGGGAATTCCTACGAGCAGTACTTC. This codes for CASSIQGNSYEQYF.